A selection of T cell receptor beta chains follows, all from one sample in a study of shared clonotypes between healthy human individuals. TCRdb's table, derived via immunoSEQ multiplex PCR, lists solely in-frame clones and lacks some. The sample contains fewer than 1.4 million clones, about four fifths of which appear only once. Material: memory CD4+ T cells from PBMCs. These receptors all come from a man younger than 35 in good health. Some clones in this sample may be carry-over from other donors' samples. Both conserved end residues are part of each CDR3. The order of the fields is D gene, J gene, clone size, V gene, CDR3 DNA, CDR3 protein. A D gene is named only where the DNA matches it firmly. Clone size appears in some rows only: once, few, many, or a class for an expanded clone.

D gene: NA; J gene: TRBJ1-4; clone size: NA; V gene: TRBV6-5; CDR3 DNA: TGTGCCAGCAGTTACTCGAATGGGTTTAATGAAGAACTGTTTTTT; CDR3 protein: CASSYSNGFNEELFF
D gene: TRBD1; J gene: TRBJ2-7; clone size: NA; V gene: TRBV2; CDR3 DNA: TGTGCCAGCTACCCGACAGGGATCTCCTACGAGCAGTACTTC; CDR3 protein: CASYPTGISYEQYF
D gene: TRBD2; J gene: TRBJ2-7; clone size: NA; V gene: TRBV9; CDR3 DNA: TGTGCCAGCAGCGTAGGGGGACTAGCGGGGACCTACGAGCAGTACTTC; CDR3 protein: CASSVGGLAGTYEQYF
D gene: NA; J gene: TRBJ2-7; clone size: NA; V gene: TRBV19; CDR3 DNA: TGTGCCAGGTCACAAGGGTCCCAAATAGACGAGCAGTACTTC; CDR3 protein: CARSQGSQIDEQYF
D gene: NA; J gene: TRBJ1-3; clone size: NA; V gene: TRBV29-1; CDR3 DNA: TGCAGCGTTACCTTTGGAAACACCATATATTTT; CDR3 protein: CSVTFGNTIYF
D gene: NA; J gene: TRBJ2-3; clone size: many; V gene: TRBV10-3; CDR3 DNA: TGTGCCATCAGTGATTTAGATACGCAGTATTTT; CDR3 protein: CAISDLDTQYF
D gene: NA; J gene: TRBJ1-1; clone size: few; V gene: TRBV7-3; CDR3 DNA: TGTGCCAGCAGCTTAGGGGTGGCCGGGAACACTGAAGCTTTCTTT; CDR3 protein: CASSLGVAGNTEAFF
D gene: NA; J gene: TRBJ1-2; clone size: NA; V gene: TRBV28; CDR3 DNA: TGTGCCAGCACCCTGACACCCGTGATGGGTAGTGGCTACACCTTC; CDR3 protein: CASTLTPVMGSGYTF
D gene: NA; J gene: TRBJ2-1; clone size: NA; V gene: TRBV18; CDR3 DNA: TGTGCCAGCTCACCAAGGACTCCCCGAAGCAATGAGCAGTTCTTC; CDR3 protein: CASSPRTPRSNEQFF
D gene: NA; J gene: TRBJ2-7; clone size: NA; V gene: TRBV18; CDR3 DNA: TGTGCCAGCTCACTTATGGGGGCGCAGGACGAGCAGTACTTC; CDR3 protein: CASSLMGAQDEQYF
D gene: TRBD2; J gene: TRBJ2-3; clone size: once; V gene: TRBV4-2; CDR3 DNA: TGTGCCAGCAGTCCCTTGGTGGCGGGAGGGGGGGATACGCAGTATTTT; CDR3 protein: CASSPLVAGGGDTQYF
D gene: NA; J gene: TRBJ2-5; clone size: NA; V gene: TRBV6-6; CDR3 DNA: TGTGCCAGCAGTTATATTGGGGCAGGGGAGACCCAGTACTTC; CDR3 protein: CASSYIGAGETQYF
D gene: NA; J gene: TRBJ1-1; clone size: NA; V gene: TRBV5-1; CDR3 DNA: TGCGCCAGCAGCTTTAACGCACTTGAGTTAACTGAAGCTTTCTTT; CDR3 protein: CASSFNALELTEAFF
D gene: TRBD1; J gene: TRBJ1-5; clone size: NA; V gene: TRBV7-9; CDR3 DNA: TGTGCCAGCAGCGCCCTCGGACAGGGTAGTCAGCCCCAGCATTTT; CDR3 protein: CASSALGQGSQPQHF
D gene: NA; J gene: TRBJ1-1; clone size: NA; V gene: TRBV5-1; CDR3 DNA: TGCGCCAGCAGCTTTCAGGGGCCCACTGAAGCTTTCTTT; CDR3 protein: CASSFQGPTEAFF
D gene: NA; J gene: TRBJ1-5; clone size: NA; V gene: TRBV21-1; CDR3 DNA: TGTGCCAGCAGCAACTCCCGCCGGACAGCCGGCAATCAGCCCCAGCATTTT; CDR3 protein: CASSNSRRTAGNQPQHF
D gene: NA; J gene: TRBJ2-7; clone size: NA; V gene: TRBV14; CDR3 DNA: TGTGCCAGCAGCCAAGGTGTCCGGGTTAGGGCCGAGCAGTACTTC; CDR3 protein: CASSQGVRVRAEQYF
D gene: NA; J gene: TRBJ1-3; clone size: NA; V gene: TRBV6-5; CDR3 DNA: TGTGCCAGCAGTCGACAGGTTGGAAACACCATATATTTT; CDR3 protein: CASSRQVGNTIYF
D gene: TRBD2; J gene: TRBJ2-1; clone size: NA; V gene: TRBV7-9; CDR3 DNA: TGTGCCAGCAGCCGGACCGGGACTAGCGGGAGGTCGAACAATGAGCAGTTCTTC; CDR3 protein: CASSRTGTSGRSNNEQFF
D gene: NA; J gene: TRBJ1-2; clone size: NA; V gene: TRBV30; CDR3 DNA: TGTGCCTGGAGTGGAGGGATGGGGTATGGCTACACCTTC; CDR3 protein: CAWSGGMGYGYTF
D gene: TRBD2; J gene: TRBJ2-2; clone size: NA; V gene: TRBV19; CDR3 DNA: TGTGCCAGCGGACTAGCGGGAAGGGCCGGGGAGCTGTTTTTT; CDR3 protein: CASGLAGRAGELFF
D gene: TRBD1; J gene: TRBJ2-2; clone size: many; V gene: TRBV30; CDR3 DNA: TGTGCCTGGATAGAAAACAGGGGATTTGCCGGGGAGCTGTTTTTT; CDR3 protein: CAWIENRGFAGELFF
D gene: TRBD1; J gene: TRBJ1-3; clone size: NA; V gene: TRBV10-3; CDR3 DNA: TGTGCCATCAGTGAGTTGGGACAGTTCTCTGGAAACACCATATATTTT; CDR3 protein: CAISELGQFSGNTIYF
D gene: NA; J gene: TRBJ1-4; clone size: NA; V gene: TRBV18; CDR3 DNA: TGTGCCAGCTCCCGGGGAGGAACAAATGAAAAACTGTTTTTT; CDR3 protein: CASSRGGTNEKLFF
D gene: NA; J gene: TRBJ2-7; clone size: NA; V gene: TRBV6-5; CDR3 DNA: TGTGCCAGCAGATTTCGACCCGAGGGGACCTACGAGCAGTACTTC; CDR3 protein: CASRFRPEGTYEQYF
D gene: TRBD1; J gene: TRBJ2-3; clone size: NA; V gene: TRBV7-3; CDR3 DNA: TGTGCCAGCAGCCGTGGGGAAGGGGGCCTCACAGATACGCAGTATTTT; CDR3 protein: CASSRGEGGLTDTQYF
D gene: NA; J gene: TRBJ2-3; clone size: NA; V gene: TRBV27; CDR3 DNA: TGTGCCAGCAGTTTTTTGATCCGGGATACGCAGTATTTT; CDR3 protein: CASSFLIRDTQYF
D gene: NA; J gene: TRBJ2-1; clone size: NA; V gene: TRBV7-2; CDR3 DNA: TGTGCCAGCAGCTTAGCTCGAAGCTCCTACAATGAGCAGTTCTTC; CDR3 protein: CASSLARSSYNEQFF